This TCR beta chain appears in the sequencing data of a study of identical twins. The J segment lost 4 bases and the V segment lost 6 bases, leaving 9 bases of the junction unmatched. CDR1 is MDHEN and CDR2 is SYDVKM in the germline V gene. CDR3 length equals 15 residues. TCRdb independently ran MiXCR on the 5' RACE reads; one entry per CDR3 protein. The table lists around 490,000 distinct CDR3 sequences, about 13% of them singletons. These data were also filed under a second study, of yellow fever vaccine responses in identical twins.

The chain links TRBV28 to TRBJ2-5; 9 nucleotides agree with TRBD2. The sequencing input was CD4+ T cells sorted from blood. This TCR was recovered from a woman between 18 and 29 years old in good health. The CDR3 DNA reads as TGTGCCAGCAGCTCGGCGGGGGGGCCAGCAGAGACCCAGTACTTC. It is translated as CASSSAGGPAETQYF.